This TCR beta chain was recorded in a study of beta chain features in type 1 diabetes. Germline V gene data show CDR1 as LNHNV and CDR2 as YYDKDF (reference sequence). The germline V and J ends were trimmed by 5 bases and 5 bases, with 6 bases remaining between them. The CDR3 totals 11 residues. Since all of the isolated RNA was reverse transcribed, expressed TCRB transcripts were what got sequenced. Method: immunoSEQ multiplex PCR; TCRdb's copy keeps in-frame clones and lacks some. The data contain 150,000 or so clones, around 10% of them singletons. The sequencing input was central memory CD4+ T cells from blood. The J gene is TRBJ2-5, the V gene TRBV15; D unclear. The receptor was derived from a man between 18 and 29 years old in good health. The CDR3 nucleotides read TGTGCCACCAGCCGGCACGAGACCCAGTACTTC. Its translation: CATSRHETQYF.